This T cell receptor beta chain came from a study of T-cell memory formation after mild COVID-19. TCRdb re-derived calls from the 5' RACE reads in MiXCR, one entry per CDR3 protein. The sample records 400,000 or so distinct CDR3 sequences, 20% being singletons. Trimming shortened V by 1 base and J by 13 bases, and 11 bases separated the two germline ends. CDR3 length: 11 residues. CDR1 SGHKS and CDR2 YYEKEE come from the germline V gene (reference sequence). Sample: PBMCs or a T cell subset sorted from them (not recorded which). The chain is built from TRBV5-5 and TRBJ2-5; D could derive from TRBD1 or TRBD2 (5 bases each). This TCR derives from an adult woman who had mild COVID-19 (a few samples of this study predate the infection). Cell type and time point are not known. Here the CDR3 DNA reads TGTGCCAGCAGCTTGAATCGGGACCGGTACTTC. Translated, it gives CASSLNRDRYF.